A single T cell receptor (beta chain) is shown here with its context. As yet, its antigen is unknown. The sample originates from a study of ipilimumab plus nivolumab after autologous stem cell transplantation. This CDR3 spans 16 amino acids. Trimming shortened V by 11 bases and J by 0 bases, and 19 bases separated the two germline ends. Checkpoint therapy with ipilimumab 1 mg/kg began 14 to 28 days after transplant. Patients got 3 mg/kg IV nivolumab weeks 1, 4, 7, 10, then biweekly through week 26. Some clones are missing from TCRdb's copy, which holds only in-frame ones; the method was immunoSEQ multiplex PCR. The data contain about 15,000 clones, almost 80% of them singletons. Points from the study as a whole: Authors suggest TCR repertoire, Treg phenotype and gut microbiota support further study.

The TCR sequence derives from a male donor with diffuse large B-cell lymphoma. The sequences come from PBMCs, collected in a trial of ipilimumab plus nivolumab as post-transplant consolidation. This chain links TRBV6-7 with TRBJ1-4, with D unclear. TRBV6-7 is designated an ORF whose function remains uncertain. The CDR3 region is CAPPGASITTNEKLFF. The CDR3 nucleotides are TGTGCCCCCCCGGGAGCTTCAATTACAACTAATGAAAAACTGTTTTTT.